This T cell receptor beta chain was profiled in a study of long-term antiretroviral therapy in people with HIV (dated by TCRdb to the early 2020s). Broadly, across the study: Collection of the earliest samples took place about a decade ahead of the 2015 WHO recommendation for immediate ART, at a time when ART was typically delayed until CD4 counts fell. Whether ART initiation and durable HIV suppression were associated with changes in peripheral blood TRB repertoire composition and diversity was tested in a retrospective serial study. A total of 192 cryopreserved PBMC samples came from a few dozen adults with confirmed HIV infection and were collected serially over a mean of roughly 6 years (range 1-12). Of the 25 to 30 participants with HIV, roughly twelve were female. Test extractions of a monoclonal T-cell line alongside about 30 polyclonal samples showed no cross-contamination during QIAcube processing.

Concerning this clone itself: There is no known antigen for this receptor. No base qualities exist here, and no much larger clone lies one base off it.

What the study reported, not specific to this receptor: Unsorted PBMC were profiled instead of sorted CD4+ and CD8+ T cells because pre-ART samples had limited cell numbers. The samples span the years 2004 to 2017, and the ART regimens used may be less effective than current regimens. No data were available on ART adherence, viral resistance or therapy changes, limiting inferences about post-ART repertoire changes. The repertoire was dominated across all time points by expanded TRB clones identified before ART initiation, although this dominance was seen to fluctuate and to decrease in many PLHIV after ART. CDR3 length ranges in HIV repertoires were narrower than in controls, and network structure suggested an antigen-experienced repertoire with only a slight naive shift after ART. Because PBMC availability was limited, only the TCR beta chain was sequenced, with no alpha chain pairing. Starting ART was linked to a significant rise in TRB diversity, yet even with long-term ART the diversity remained significantly lower than in transplant donor controls.

To be included, a participant needed at least one PBMC sample from before ART initiation plus at least two post-ART samples. Every participant with HIV received treatment in the United States of America. Before DNA extraction, cryopreserved samples containing about 0.9-11 million PBMC were thawed and washed. At the time of the earliest PBMC sample, participants with HIV were aged between about 20 and 54 years. Each participant contributed PBMC samples from 1-4 timepoints before ART initiation and 2-8 timepoints after ART initiation, with a median of 7 samples. Serial HIV viral load, CD4+ T-cell count, ART history and demographic data were obtained for every participant. Using a Qiagen kit on a QIAcube, genomic DNA was extracted from unsorted PBMC, with samples processed in batches of 12. The germline V gene provides CDR1 SGHRS and CDR2 YFSETQ. From the cysteine through the phenylalanine, the CDR3 covers 14 amino acids. The only DNA kept is the CDR3, 42 bases in frame from the first base. At the junction V is shortened by 6 bases and J by 3 bases, with 15 bases in between.

The immunoSEQ hsTCRB v3.0 assay was used at survey level resolution for TRB variable region sequencing. A depth of roughly 35,000-55,000 T-cell genomes per sample was targeted for TRB sequencing. An Illumina MiSeq with a v3 150-cycle kit was used to sequence the pooled TRB libraries. On the study's bioinformatics: Repertoire analysis ran in R within a reproducible Nextflow workflow covering QC, data transformation and analysis. LymphoSeq2, an R package for exploring AIRR-Seq data, was used to implement the custom analyses. A handful of samples that produced fewer than 5000 total TRB sequences were removed, so 150 to 200 HIV repertoires were analyzed. Of the 188 retained HIV repertoires, about 61 were collected before and about 130 after ART initiation. Repertoires were downsampled to 5000 TRB nucleotide sequences, and summary statistics were averaged over 100 downsampling iterations. TRB sequences were retained for analysis only if CDR3 regions of at least seven amino acids were present. Diversity was assessed using a clonality score derived from Shannon entropy and using the Gini coefficient. In the repertoire networks, any two of the top 5000 CDR3 amino acid sequences were connected whenever the two sequences differed by an edit distance of one. Antigen specificity groups and MHC restriction were predicted for TRB CDR3 amino acid sequences with GLIPH2. To flag known associations with CMV, EBV, HIV or tissue antigens, CDR3 amino acid sequences were compared against VDJdb and McPAS-TCR. Pre-ART, post-ART and control groups were compared with Wilcoxon signed-rank tests and Holm-Bonferroni correction. TCRdb stores this immuneACCESS table with in-frame sequences only. Part of the clones is absent; in the studies checked, under half of the shortfall reflects unresolved V genes, and no reason is known for the rest. V and J calls and clone size are those listed in that table; D and trimming were worked out from the DNA. In all, the sample holds about 36,000 clones, and about 80% of those were seen once. About 5.8% of the sample rests with the top ten.

In this chain, TRBV5-1 is recombined with TRBJ1-1; the D gene identity is not certain. The specimen was unsorted PBMCs, collected 3.4 years after starting antiretroviral therapy. The receptor comes from a young man with HIV. CDR3 sequence: CASMWTSLDTEAFF. The DNA reads as follows: TGCGCCAGCATGTGGACCTCGCTTGACACTGAAGCTTTCTTT.